The T cell receptor (beta chain) described here comes from a study of blood T cell repertoires in COVID-19. Across the study: Sources were T cells, B-cell-depleted T cells, or PBMCs; the material itself was cDNA or gDNA.

Germline V CDR1 and CDR2: MNHEY, SMNVEV (reference sequence). The CDR3 has 13 residues. With 4 bases removed from V and 5 bases from J, the gap between germline ends came to 9 bases. Per the original data handling: Amplifying reference gene primers gave estimates of nucleated cell counts. Only in-frame clones appear in the TCRdb table, and some are missing; sequencing was by immunoSEQ multiplex PCR. From that table come the V and J calls and clone size; the DNA was used to work out D and trimming. The data contain about 11,000 clones, 80% to 90% of them singletons. This clonotype was obtained from a man in his fifties or sixties with active COVID-19. This sequence joins TRBV27 and TRBJ2-1; possibly TRBD1 for D (5 bases). Material: peripheral blood. The CDR3 nucleotides read TGTGCCAGCAGTTCCCAGGGAAACAATGAGCAGTTCTTC. Translated, it gives CASSSQGNNEQFF.